A few counts support the clone carrying this T cell receptor (beta chain). Because the CDR3's place on the DNA is in doubt, the DNA is left out and the CDR3 is given as listed by TCRdb. Unique molecular identifiers tagged the TCRbeta library. TCRdb reanalysed the PCR reads using MiXCR and keeps one entry per CDR3 protein. The repertoire holds approximately 350,000 distinct CDR3 sequences, about an eighth seen once, with about 3.9% in the top ten. These data originate in a study of T-cell reconstitution after alpha-beta-depleted transplantation in children. The CDR3 is 17 residues long, ends included.

The clonotype comes from a human donor who donated a stem cell graft to a child with Fanconi anemia. The sequences come from PBMCs, collected from the stem cell graft. The V and J genes are TRBV21-1 and TRBJ2-5; the table assigns TRBD1, which was not confirmed against the DNA. TRBV21-1 is a known pseudogene. This CDR3 reads CASSTVAAGTGWETQYF.